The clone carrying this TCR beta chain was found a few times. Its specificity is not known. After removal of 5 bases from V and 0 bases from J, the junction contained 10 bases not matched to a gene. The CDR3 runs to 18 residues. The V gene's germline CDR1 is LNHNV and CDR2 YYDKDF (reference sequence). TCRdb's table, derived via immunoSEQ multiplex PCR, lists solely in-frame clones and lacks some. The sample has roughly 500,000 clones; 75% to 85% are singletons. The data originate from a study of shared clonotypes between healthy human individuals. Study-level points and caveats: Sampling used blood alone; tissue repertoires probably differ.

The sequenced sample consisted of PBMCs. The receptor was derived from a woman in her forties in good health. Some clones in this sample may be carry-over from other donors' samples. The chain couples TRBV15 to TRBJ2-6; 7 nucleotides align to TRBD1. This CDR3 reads CATSGQDSTISGANVLTF. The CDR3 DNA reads TGTGCCACCAGCGGACAGGACAGTACCATCTCTGGGGCCAACGTCCTGACTTTC.